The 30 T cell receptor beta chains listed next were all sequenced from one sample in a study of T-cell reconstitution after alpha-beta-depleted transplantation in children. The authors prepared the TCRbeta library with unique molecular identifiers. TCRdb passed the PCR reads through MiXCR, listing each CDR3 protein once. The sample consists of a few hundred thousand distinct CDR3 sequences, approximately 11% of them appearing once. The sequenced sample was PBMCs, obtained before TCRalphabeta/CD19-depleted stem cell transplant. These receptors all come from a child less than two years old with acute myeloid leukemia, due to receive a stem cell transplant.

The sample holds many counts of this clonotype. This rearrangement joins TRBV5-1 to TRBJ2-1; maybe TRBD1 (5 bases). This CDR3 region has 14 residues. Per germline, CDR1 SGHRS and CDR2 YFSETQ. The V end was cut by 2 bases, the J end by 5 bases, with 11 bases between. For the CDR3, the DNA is TGCGCCAGCAGCTTTAGGGGCAATAACAATGAGCAGTTCTTC. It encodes CASSFRGNNNEQFF. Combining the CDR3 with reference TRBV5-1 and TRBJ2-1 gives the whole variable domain KAGVTQTPRYLIKTRGQQVTLSCSPISGHRSVSWYQQTPGQGLQFLFEYFSETQRNKGNFPGRFSGRQFSNSRSEMNVSTLELGDSALYLCASSFRGNNNEQFFGPGTRLTVL.

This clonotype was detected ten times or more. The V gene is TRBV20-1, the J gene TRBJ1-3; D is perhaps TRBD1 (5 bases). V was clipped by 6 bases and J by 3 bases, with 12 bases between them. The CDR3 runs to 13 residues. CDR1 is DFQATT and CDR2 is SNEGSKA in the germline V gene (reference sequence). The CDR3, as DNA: TGCAGTGCCCCGAGGGGTCGTGGAAACACCATATATTTT. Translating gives CSAPRGRGNTIYF.

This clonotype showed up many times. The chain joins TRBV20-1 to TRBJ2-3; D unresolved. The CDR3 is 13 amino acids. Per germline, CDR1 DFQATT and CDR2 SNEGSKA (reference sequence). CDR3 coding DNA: TGCGCCCTTGGCTCCATGAGCACAGATACGCAGTATTTT. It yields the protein CALGSMSTDTQYF.

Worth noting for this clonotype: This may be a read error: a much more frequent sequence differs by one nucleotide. The CDR3 loop reads CSASRGSGPGTEAFF. The CDR3 DNA follows: TGCAGTGCTTCGAGGGGCAGTGGCCCGGGCACTGAAGCTTTCTTT. The chain is built from TRBV20-1 and TRBJ1-1; possibly TRBD1 for D (5 bases). CDR1 and CDR2 (germline): DFQATT, SNEGSKA (reference sequence). Between the trimmed V and J ends, which lost 5 bases and 4 bases, there was a span of 20 bases. This CDR3 comprises 15 residues.

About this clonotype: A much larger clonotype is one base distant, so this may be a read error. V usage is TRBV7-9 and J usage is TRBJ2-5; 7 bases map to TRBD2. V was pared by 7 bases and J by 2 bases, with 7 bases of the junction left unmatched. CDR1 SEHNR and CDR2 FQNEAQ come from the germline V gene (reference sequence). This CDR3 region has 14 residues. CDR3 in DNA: TGTGCCAGCAACAAGTGGGAGGGACAAGAGACCCAGTACTTC. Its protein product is CASNKWEGQETQYF.

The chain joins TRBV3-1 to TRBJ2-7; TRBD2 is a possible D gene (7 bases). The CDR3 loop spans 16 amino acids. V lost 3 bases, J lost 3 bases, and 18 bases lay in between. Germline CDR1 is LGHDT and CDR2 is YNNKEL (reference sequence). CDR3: CASSQGTSGTFYEQYF. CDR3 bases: TGTGCCAGCAGCCAGGGGACAAGCGGGACTTTCTACGAGCAGTACTTC.

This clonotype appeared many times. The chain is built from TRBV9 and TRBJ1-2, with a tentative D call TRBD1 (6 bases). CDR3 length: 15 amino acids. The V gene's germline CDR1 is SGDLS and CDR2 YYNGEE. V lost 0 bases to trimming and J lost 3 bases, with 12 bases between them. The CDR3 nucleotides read TGTGCCAGCAGCGTAGAAGGCGGGGGCGACTATGGCTACACCTTC. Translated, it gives CASSVEGGGDYGYTF.

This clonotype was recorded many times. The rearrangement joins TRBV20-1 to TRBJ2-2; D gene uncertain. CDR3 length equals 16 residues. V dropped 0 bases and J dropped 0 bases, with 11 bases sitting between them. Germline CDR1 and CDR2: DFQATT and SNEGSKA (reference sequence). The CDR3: CSARDRRISNTGELFF. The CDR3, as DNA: TGCAGTGCTAGAGATCGGCGCATCTCGAACACCGGGGAGCTGTTTTTT.

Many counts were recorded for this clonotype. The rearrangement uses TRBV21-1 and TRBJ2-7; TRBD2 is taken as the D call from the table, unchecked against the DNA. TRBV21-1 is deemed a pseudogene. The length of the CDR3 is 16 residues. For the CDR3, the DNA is TGTGCCAGCAGCCCCCCGCTGGCCAGGGACTCCTACGAGCAGTACTTC. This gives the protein CASSPPLARDSYEQYF.

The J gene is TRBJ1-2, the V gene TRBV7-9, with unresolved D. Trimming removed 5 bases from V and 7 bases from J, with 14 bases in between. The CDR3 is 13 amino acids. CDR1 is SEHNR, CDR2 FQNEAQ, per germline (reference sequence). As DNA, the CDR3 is TGTGCCAGCAGCGCCTCGGGCTCCCCTGGCTACACCTTC. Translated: CASSASGSPGYTF.

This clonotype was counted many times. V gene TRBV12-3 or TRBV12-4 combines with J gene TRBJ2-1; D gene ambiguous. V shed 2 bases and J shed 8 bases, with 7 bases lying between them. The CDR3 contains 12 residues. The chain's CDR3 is CASSLIPDEQFF. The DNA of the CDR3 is TGTGCCAGCAGTTTAATTCCCGATGAGCAGTTCTTC.

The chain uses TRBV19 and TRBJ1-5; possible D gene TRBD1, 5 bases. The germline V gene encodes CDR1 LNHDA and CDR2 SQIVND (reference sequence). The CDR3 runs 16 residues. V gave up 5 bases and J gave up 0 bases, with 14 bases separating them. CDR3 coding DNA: TGTGCCAGTAGTTCCTCCGGGGGGAGTAGCAATCAGCCCCAGCATTTT. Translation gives CASSSSGGSSNQPQHF.

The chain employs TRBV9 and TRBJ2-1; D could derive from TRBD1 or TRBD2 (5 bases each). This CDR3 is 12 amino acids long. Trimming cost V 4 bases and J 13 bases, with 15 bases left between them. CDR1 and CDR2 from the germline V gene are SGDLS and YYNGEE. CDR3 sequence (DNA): TGTGCCAGCAGCTCCGACCCGGGGCAACAGTTCTTC. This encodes CASSSDPGQQFF.

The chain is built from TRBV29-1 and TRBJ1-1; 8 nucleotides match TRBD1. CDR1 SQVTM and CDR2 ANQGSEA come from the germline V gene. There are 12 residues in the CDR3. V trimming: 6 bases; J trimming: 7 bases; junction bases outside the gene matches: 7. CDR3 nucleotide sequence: TGCAGCGTCAACAGGGGGAAGATTGAAGCTTTCTTT. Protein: CSVNRGKIEAFF.

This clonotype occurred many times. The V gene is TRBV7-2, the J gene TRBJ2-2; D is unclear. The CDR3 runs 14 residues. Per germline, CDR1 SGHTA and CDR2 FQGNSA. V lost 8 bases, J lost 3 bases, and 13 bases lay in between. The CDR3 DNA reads TGTGCCAGCTGCCACTATAAAGACACCGGGGAGCTGTTTTTT. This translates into CASCHYKDTGELFF.

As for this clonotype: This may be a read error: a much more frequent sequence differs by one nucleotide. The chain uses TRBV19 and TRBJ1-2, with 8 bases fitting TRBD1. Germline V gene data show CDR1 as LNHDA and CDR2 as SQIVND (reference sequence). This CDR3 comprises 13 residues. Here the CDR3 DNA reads TGTGCCAGTAGTAGCGACAGGGGCGCTGGCGACACCTTC. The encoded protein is CASSSDRGAGDTF.

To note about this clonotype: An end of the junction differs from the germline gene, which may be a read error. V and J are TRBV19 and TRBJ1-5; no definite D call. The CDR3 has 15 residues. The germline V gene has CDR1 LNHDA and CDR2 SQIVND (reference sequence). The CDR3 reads CAGSIRGIDNQPQHF. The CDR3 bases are TGTGCCGGTAGTATCCGGGGAATCGACAATCAGCCCCAGCATTTT.

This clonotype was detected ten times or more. CDR3 coding DNA: TGCAGTGCTAACAGGGGATCGAACTATGGCTACACCTTC. Its translation: CSANRGSNYGYTF. The V and J genes are TRBV20-1 and TRBJ1-2; 7 positions agree with TRBD1. Per the germline V gene, CDR1 is DFQATT and CDR2 is SNEGSKA (reference sequence). V trimming: 4 bases; J trimming: 2 bases; junction bases outside the gene matches: 4. The CDR3 sequence is 13 residues long.

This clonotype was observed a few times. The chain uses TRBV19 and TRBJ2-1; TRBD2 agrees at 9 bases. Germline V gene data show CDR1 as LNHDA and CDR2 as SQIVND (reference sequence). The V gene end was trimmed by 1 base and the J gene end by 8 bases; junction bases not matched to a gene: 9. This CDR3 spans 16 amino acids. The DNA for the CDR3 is TGTGCCAGTAGTATAGCCGGGAGCGGGAGGCGGTATGAGCAGTTCTTC. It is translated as CASSIAGSGRRYEQFF. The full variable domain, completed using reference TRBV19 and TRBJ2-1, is DGGITQSPKYLFRKEGQNVTLSCEQNLNHDAMYWYRQDPGQGLRLIYYSQIVNDFQKGDIAEGYSVSREKKESFPLTVTSAQKNPTAFYLCASSIAGSGRRYEQFFGPGTRLTVL.

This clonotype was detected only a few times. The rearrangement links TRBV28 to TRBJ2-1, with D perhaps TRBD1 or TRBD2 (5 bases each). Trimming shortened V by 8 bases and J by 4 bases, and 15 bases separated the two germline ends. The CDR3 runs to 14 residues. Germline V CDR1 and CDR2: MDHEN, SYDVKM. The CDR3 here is CASLTGTLYNEQFF. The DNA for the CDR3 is TGTGCCAGCCTAACGGGGACCCTGTACAATGAGCAGTTCTTC.

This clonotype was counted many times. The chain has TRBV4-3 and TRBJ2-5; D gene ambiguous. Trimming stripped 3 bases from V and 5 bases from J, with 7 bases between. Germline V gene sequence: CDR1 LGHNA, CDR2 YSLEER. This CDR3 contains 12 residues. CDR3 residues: CASSHLGETQYF. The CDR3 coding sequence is TGCGCCAGCAGCCACCTCGGGGAGACCCAGTACTTC.

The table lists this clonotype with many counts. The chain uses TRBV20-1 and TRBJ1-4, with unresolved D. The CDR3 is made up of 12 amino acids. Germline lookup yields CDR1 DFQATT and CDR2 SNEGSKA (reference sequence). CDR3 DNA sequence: TGCAGCGGAAGGCAGAATAATGAAAAACTGTTTTTT. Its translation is CSGRQNNEKLFF.

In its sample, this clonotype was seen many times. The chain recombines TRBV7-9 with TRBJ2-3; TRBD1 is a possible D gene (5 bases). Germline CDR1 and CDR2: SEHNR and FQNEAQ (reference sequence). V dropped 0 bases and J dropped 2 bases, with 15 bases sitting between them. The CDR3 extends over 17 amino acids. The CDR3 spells CASSLARRQLLTDTQYF. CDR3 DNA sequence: TGTGCCAGCAGCTTAGCGAGGAGACAGTTACTCACAGATACGCAGTATTTT.

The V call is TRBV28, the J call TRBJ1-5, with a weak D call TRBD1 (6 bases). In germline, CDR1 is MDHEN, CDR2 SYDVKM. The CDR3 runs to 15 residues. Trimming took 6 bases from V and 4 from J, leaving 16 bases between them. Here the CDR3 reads CASSTNREGNQPQHF. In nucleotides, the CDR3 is TGTGCCAGCAGCACAAACAGGGAGGGTAATCAGCCCCAGCATTTT. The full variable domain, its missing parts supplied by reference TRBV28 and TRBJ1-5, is DVKVTQSSRYLVKRTGEKVFLECVQDMDHENMFWYRQDPGLGLRLIYFSYDVKMKEKGDIPEGYSVSREKKERFSLILESASTNQTSMYLCASSTNREGNQPQHFGDGTRLSIL.

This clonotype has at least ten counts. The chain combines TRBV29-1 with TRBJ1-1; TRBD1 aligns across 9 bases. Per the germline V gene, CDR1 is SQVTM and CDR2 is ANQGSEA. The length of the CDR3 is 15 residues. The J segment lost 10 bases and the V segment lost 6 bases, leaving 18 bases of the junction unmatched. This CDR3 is CSVSHYTGGRGGAFF. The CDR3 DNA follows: TGCAGCGTGAGCCATTACACAGGGGGCAGAGGGGGAGCTTTCTTT.

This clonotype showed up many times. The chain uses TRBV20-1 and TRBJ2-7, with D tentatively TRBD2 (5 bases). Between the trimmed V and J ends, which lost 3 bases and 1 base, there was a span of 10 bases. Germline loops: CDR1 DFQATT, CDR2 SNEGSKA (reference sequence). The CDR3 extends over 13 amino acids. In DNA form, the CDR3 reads TGCAGTGCTAGGGCGGGTGGGTCCTACGAGCAGTACTTC. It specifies CSARAGGSYEQYF.

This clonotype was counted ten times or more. CDR3 sequence reads: CASRHFPLTGLRRGTNTGELFF. CDR3 nucleotides: TGCGCCAGCAGACACTTTCCTTTGACAGGGCTCCGTAGGGGAACGAACACCGGGGAGCTGTTTTTT. The chain joins TRBV4-1 to TRBJ2-2, with 7 nucleotides matching TRBD1. CDR1 and CDR2 from the germline V gene are MGHRA and YSYEKL. After removal of 6 bases from V and 0 bases from J, the junction contained 25 bases not matched to a gene. This CDR3 contains 22 residues.

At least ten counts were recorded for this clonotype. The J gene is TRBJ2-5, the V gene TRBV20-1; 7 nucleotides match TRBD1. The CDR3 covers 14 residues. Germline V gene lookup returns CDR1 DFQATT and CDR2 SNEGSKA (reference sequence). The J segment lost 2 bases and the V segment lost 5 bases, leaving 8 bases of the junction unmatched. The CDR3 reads CSAPGQYQQETQYF. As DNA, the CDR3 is TGCAGTGCTCCGGGACAGTACCAACAAGAGACCCAGTACTTC.

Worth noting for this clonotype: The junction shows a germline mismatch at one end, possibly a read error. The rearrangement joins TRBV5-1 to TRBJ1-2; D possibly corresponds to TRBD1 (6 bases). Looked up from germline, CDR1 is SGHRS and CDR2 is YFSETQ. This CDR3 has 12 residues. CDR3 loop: CTSSVQGEGYPF. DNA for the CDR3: TGCACCAGCAGCGTACAGGGTGAAGGCTACCCCTTC.

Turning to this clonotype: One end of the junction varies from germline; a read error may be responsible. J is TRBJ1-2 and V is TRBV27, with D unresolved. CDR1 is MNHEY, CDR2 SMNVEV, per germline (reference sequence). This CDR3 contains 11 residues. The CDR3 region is CASRGNYGDSF. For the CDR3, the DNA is TGTGCCAGCCGGGGAAACTATGGCGACTCCTTC.